The present TCR beta chain was sequenced within a study of CD8+ T cells in alopecia areata. CDR3 size: 16 residues. Trimming stripped 0 bases from V and 1 base from J, with 10 bases between. CDR1 and CDR2 (germline): SGHRS, YFSETQ. Sequencing used cDNA as its template, made by extracting RNA and reverse transcribing it. The assay was immunoSEQ multiplex PCR, and TCRdb's table has in-frame clones only and misses some. The sample has 120,000 or so clones, around 64% seen once. The chain couples TRBV5-1 to TRBJ2-2, with D unclear. The clonotype originates from a human donor in good health. Sequenced material: CD4+ T cells sorted from blood. CDR3 bases: TGCGCCAGCAGCTTGGGTGCGGCGGTGAACACCGGGGAGCTGTTTTTT. Protein product: CASSLGAAVNTGELFF. Supplemented by reference TRBV5-1 and TRBJ2-2, the full variable domain reads KAGVTQTPRYLIKTRGQQVTLSCSPISGHRSVSWYQQTPGQGLQFLFEYFSETQRNKGNFPGRFSGRQFSNSRSEMNVSTLELGDSALYLCASSLGAAVNTGELFFGEGSRLTVL.